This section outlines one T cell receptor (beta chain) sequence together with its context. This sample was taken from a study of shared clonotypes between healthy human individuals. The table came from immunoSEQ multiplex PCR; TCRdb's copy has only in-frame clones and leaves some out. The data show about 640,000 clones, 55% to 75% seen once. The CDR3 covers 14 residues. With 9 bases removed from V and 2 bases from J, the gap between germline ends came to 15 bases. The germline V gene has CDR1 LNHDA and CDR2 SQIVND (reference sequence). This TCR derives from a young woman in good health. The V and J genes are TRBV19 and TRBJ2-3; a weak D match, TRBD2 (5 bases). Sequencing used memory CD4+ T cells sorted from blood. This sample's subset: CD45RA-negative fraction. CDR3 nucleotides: TGTGCCAGCCGGCAGAGGGATTACACAGATACGCAGTATTTT. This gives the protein CASRQRDYTDTQYF.